This TCR beta chain was captured in a study of blood T cell repertoires in COVID-19. Study details: Samples of COVID-19 (acute and convalescent) were obtained from the United States, Italy and Spain. T cells, B-cell-depleted T cells, or PBMCs supplied cDNA or gDNA.

Germline CDR1 and CDR2: LNHDA and SQIVND (reference sequence). Losses at the gene ends were 3 bases for V and 3 bases for J; bases not matched to a gene: 6. CDR3 length: 16 amino acids. In the study's own analysis: The assay estimated nucleated cells by amplifying reference gene primers. Using immunoSEQ multiplex PCR, the repertoire was profiled, and TCRdb retains in-frame clones only, with some absent. For V, J and clone size, that table is used; D and trimming come from the DNA. The data contain about 48,000 clones, about 83% of them singletons. The V call is TRBV19, the J call TRBJ1-5; TRBD1 matches at 9 bases. This clonotype originated in a woman aged 55-69 years with acute or convalescent COVID-19. Specimen: peripheral blood. DNA of the CDR3: TGTGCCAGTAGTATCTACCGGGACAGGGCCAATCAGCCCCAGCATTTT. Translated: CASSIYRDRANQPQHF.